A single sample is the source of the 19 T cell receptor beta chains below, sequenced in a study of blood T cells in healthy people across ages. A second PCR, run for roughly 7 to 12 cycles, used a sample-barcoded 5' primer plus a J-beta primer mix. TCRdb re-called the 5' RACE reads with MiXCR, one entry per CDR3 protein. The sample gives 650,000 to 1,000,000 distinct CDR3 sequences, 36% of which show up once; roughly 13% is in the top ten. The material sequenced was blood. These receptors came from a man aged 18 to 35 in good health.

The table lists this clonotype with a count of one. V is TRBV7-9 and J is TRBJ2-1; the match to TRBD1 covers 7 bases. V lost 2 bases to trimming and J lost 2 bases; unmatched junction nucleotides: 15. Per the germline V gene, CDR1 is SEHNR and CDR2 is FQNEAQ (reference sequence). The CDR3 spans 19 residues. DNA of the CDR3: TGTGCCAGCAGCTTAAAGGGGGCCTCCAGGGTAAATCCCTACAATGAGCAGTTCTTC. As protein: CASSLKGASRVNPYNEQFF. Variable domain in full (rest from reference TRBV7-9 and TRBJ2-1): DTGVSQNPRHKITKRGQNVTFRCDPISEHNRLYWYRQTLGQGPEFLTYFQNEAQLEKSRLLSDRFSAERPKGSFSTLEIQRTEQGDSAMYLCASSLKGASRVNPYNEQFFGPGTRLTVL.

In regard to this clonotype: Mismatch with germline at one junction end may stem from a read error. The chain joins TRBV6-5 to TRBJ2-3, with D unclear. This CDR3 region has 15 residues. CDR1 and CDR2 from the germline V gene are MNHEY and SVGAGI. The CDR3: CAGSYSNQFTDTQYF. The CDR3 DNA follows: TGTGCCGGCAGTTACTCGAATCAATTCACAGATACGCAGTATTTT.

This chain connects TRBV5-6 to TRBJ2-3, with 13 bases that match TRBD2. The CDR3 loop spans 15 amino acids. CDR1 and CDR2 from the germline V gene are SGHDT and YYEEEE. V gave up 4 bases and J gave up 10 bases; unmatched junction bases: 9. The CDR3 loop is CASSLGLAGASPQYF. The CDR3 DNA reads TGTGCCAGCAGCCTAGGACTAGCGGGGGCGTCTCCGCAGTATTTT.

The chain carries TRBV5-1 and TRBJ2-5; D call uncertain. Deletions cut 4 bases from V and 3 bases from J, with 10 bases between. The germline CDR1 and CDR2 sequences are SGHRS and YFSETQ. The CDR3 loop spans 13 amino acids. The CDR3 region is CASSGWTEETQYF. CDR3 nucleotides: TGCGCCAGCAGCGGATGGACGGAAGAGACCCAGTACTTC.

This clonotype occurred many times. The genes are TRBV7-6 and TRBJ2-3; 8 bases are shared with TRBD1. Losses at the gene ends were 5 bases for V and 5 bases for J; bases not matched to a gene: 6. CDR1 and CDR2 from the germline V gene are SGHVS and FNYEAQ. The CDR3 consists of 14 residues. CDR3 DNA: TGTGCCAGCAGCACAACAGGGGGTCTAGATACGCAGTATTTT. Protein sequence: CASSTTGGLDTQYF. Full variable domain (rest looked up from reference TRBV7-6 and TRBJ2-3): GAGVSQSPRYKVTKRGQDVALRCDPISGHVSLYWYRQALGQGPEFLTYFNYEAQQDKSGLPNDRFSAERPEGSISTLTIQRTEQRDSAMYRCASSTTGGLDTQYFGPGTRLTVL.

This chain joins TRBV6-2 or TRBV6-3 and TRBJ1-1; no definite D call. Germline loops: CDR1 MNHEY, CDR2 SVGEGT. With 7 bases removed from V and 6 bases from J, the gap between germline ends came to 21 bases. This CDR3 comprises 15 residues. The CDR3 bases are TGTGCCAGCACCCGAACGGCGGCGAGAGGAGCTGAAGCTTTCTTT. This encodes CASTRTAARGAEAFF.

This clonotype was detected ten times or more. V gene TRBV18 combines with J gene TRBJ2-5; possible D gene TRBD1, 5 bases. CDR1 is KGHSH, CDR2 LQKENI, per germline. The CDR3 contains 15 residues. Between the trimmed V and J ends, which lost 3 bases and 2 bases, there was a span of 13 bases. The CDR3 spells CASSPSVSGQETQYF. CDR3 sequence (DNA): TGTGCCAGCTCACCGTCGGTATCAGGGCAAGAGACCCAGTACTTC.

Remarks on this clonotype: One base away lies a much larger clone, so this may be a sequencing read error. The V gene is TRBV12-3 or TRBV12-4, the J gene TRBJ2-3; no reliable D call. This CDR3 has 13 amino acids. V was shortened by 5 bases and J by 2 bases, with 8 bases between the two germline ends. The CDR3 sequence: CASSVSLTDTQYF. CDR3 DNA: TGTGCCAGCAGTGTGAGTCTCACAGATACGCAGTATTTT.

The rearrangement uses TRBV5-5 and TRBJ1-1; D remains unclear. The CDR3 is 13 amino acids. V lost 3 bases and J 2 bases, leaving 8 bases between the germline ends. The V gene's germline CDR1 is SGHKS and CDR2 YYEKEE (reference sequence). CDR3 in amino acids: CASSSGYNTEAFF. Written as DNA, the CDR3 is TGTGCCAGCAGCTCCGGCTACAACACTGAAGCTTTCTTT.

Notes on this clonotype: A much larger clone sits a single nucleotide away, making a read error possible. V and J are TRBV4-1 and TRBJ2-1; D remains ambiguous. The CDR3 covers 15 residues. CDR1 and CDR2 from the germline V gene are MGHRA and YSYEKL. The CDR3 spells CASSPPGPSYNEQCF. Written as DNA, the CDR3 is TGCGCCAGCAGCCCCCCCGGACCCTCCTACAATGAGCAGTGCTTC.

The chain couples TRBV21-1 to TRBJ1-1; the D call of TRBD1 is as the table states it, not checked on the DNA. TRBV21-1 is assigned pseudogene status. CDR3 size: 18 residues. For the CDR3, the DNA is TGTGCCAGCAGCTCACCCACAGGGTGGGCACGCAAATTCACTGAAGCTTTCTTT. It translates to CASSSPTGWARKFTEAFF.

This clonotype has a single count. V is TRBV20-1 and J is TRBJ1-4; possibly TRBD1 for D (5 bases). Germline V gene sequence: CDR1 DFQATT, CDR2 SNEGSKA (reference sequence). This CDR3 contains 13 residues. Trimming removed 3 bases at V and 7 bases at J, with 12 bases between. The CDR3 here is CSASGGLSEKLFF. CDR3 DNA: TGCAGTGCTAGTGGGGGGTTAAGTGAAAAACTGTTTTTT.

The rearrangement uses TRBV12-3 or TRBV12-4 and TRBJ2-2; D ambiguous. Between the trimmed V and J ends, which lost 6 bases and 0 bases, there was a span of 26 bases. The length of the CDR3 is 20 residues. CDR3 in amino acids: CASSSLAGYTLRANTGELFF. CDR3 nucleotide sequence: TGTGCCAGCAGCTCCTTAGCCGGGTACACTCTAAGAGCGAACACCGGGGAGCTGTTTTTT.

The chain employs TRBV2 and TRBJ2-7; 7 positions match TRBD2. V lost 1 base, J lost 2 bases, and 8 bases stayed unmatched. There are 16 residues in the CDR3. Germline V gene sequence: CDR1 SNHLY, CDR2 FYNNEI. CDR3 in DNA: TGTGCCAGCAGTGAAGAATGGACTAGACCCGCCTACGAGCAGTACTTC. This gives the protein CASSEEWTRPAYEQYF.

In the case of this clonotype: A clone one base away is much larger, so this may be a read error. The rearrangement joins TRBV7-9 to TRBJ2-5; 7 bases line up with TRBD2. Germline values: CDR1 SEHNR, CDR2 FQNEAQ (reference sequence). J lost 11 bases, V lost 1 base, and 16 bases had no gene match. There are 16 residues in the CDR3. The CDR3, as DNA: TGTGCCAGCAGCTTAGGGCTCGGAAATGCGGGGGATGAGCAGTACTTC. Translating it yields CASSLGLGNAGDEQYF. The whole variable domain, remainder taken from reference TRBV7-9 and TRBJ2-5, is DTGVSQNPRHKITKRGQNVTFRCDPISEHNRLYWYRQTLGQGPEFLTYFQNEAQLEKSRLLSDRFSAERPKGSFSTLEIQRTEQGDSAMYLCASSLGLGNAGDEQYFGPGTRLLVL.

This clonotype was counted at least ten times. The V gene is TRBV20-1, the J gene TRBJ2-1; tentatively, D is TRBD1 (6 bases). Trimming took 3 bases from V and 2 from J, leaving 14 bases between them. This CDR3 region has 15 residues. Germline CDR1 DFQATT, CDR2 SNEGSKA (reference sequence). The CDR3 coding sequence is TGCAGTGCTAGGGTTGGGGCAGGGGCCTACAATGAGCAGTTCTTC. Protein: CSARVGAGAYNEQFF.

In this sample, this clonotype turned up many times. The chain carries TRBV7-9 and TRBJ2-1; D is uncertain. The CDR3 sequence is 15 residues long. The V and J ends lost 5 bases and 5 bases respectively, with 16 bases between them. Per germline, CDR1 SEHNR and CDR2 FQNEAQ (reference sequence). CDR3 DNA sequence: TGTGCCAGCAGCCAGCACCTGGACCCCAACAATGAGCAGTTCTTC. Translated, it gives CASSQHLDPNNEQFF. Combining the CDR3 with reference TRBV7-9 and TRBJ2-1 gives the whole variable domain DTGVSQNPRHKITKRGQNVTFRCDPISEHNRLYWYRQTLGQGPEFLTYFQNEAQLEKSRLLSDRFSAERPKGSFSTLEIQRTEQGDSAMYLCASSQHLDPNNEQFFGPGTRLTVL.

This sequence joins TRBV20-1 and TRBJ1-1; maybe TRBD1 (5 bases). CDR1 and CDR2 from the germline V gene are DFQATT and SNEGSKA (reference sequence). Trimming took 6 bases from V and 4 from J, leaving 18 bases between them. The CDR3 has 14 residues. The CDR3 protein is CSALLGGGSTEAFF. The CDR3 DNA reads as TGCAGTGCCTTATTGGGGGGAGGGAGCACTGAAGCTTTCTTT.

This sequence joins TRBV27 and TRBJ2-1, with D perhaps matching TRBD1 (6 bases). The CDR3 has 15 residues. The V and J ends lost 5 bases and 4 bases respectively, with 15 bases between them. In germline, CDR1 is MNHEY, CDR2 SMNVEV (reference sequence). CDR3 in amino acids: CASSPRTERYNEQFF. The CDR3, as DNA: TGTGCCAGCAGTCCCAGGACAGAACGTTACAATGAGCAGTTCTTC.